This T cell receptor (beta chain) was sequenced in a study of T-cell memory formation after mild COVID-19. A 5'RACE reaction primed in the constant segment made cDNA libraries of TCR alpha and TCR beta, and these carried sample barcodes and UMIs. MiXCR, run by TCRdb on the 5' RACE reads, gives a single entry per CDR3 protein. The data show 45,000 to 55,000 distinct CDR3 sequences, with 9.3% seen just once and around 11% held by the top ten. This clonotype was counted many times. The germline V gene has CDR1 SEHNR and CDR2 FQNEAQ (reference sequence). Trimming shortened V by 5 bases and J by 0 bases, and 7 bases separated the two germline ends. The CDR3 extends over 13 amino acids.

This receptor was obtained from an adult woman who had mild COVID-19 (a few samples of this study predate the infection). Cell type and time point are not known. Sequenced material: PBMCs or a T cell subset sorted from them (not recorded which). The chain links TRBV7-9 to TRBJ1-1; D unclear. This CDR3 reads CASSPIMNTEAFF. Written as DNA, the CDR3 is TGTGCCAGCAGCCCCATCATGAACACTGAAGCTTTCTTT.